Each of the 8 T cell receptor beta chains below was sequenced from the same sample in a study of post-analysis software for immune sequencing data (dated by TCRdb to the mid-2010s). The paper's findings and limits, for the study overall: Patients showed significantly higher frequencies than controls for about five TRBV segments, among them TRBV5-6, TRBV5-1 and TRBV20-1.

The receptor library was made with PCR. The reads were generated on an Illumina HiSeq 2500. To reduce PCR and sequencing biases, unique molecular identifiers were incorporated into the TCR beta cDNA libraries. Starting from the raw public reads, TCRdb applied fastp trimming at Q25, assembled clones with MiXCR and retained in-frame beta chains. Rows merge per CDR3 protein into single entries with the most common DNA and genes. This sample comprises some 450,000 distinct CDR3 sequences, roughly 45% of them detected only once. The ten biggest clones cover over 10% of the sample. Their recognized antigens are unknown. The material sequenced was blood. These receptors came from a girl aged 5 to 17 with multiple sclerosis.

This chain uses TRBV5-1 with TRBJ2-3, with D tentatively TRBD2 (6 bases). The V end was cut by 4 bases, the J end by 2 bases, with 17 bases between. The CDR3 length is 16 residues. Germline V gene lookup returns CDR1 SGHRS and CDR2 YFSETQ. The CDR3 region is CASSPPAEGITDTQYF. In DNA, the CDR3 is TGCGCCAGCAGCCCTCCGGCGGAGGGCATCACAGATACGCAGTATTTT.

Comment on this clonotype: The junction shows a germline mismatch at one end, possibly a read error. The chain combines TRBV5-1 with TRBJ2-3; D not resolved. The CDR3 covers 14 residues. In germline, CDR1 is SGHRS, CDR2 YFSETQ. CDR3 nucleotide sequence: TGCGCCAGCGGCTTGGTGGGCCACACAGATACGCAGTATTTT. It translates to CASGLVGHTDTQYF. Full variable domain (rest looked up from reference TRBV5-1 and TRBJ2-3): KAGVTQTPRYLIKTRGQQVTLSCSPISGHRSVSWYQQTPGQGLQFLFEYFSETQRNKGNFPGRFSGRQFSNSRSEMNVSTLELGDSALYLCASGLVGHTDTQYFGPGTRLTVL.

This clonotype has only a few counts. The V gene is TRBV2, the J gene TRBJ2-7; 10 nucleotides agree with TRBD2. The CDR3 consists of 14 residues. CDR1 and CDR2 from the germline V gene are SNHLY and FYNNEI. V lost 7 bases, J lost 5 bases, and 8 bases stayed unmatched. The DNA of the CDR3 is TGTGCCAGCATGGTCTCTAGCGGGAGCCACGAGCAGTACTTC. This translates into CASMVSSGSHEQYF.

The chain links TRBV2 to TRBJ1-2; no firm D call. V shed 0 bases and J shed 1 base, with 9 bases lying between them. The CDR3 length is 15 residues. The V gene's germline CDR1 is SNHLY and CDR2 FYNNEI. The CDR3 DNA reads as TGTGCCAGCAGTGAAGCGCGAGGAATTAACTATGGCTACACCTTC. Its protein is CASSEARGINYGYTF.

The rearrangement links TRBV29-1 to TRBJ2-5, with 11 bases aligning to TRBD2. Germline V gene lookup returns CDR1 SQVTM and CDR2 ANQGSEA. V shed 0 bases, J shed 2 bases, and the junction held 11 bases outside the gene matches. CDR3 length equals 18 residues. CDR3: CSVEDRSSGGRRQETQYF. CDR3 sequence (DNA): TGCAGCGTTGAAGATCGTTCTAGCGGGGGGCGCCGACAAGAGACCCAGTACTTC.

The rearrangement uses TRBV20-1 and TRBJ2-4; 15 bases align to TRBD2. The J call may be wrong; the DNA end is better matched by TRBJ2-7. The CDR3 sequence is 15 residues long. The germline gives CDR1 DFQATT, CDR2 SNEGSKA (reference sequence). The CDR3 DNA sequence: TGCAGTGCTAGGGGACTAGCGGGGGGCACCTACGAGCAGTACTTC. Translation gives CSARGLAGGTYEQYF.

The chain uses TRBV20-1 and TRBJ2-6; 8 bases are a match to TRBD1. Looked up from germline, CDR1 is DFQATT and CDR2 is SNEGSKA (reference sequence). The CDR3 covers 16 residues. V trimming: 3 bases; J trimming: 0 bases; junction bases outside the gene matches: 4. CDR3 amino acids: CSARQTGASGANVLTF. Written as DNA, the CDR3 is TGCAGTGCTAGGCAGACAGGGGCCTCTGGGGCCAACGTCCTGACTTTC.

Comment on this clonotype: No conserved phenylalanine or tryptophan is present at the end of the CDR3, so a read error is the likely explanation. DNA for the CDR3: TGCAGCGTTGAAGGAACCGCCTACGAGCAGTACTGC. Amino acids: CSVEGTAYEQYC. The J gene is TRBJ2-7, the V gene TRBV29-1; D uncertain. The germline V and J ends were trimmed by 1 base and 2 bases, with 6 bases remaining between them. The CDR3 extends over 12 amino acids. Per the germline V gene, CDR1 is SQVTM and CDR2 is ANQGSEA.